These 31 T cell receptor beta chains were sequenced from one sample in a study of beta chain features in type 1 diabetes. Of the isolated RNA, all was reverse transcribed, and so the sequenced material was expressed TCRB transcripts. Sequenced by immunoSEQ multiplex PCR; TCRdb stores in-frame clones only, minus some. The data hold over 700,000 clones, with roughly 17% observed a single time. The sequenced material came from naive CD4+ T cells from blood. Source of these receptors: a woman under 30 in good health.

Only a few counts were recorded for this clone. The chain links TRBV7-2 to TRBJ2-5; the D is unclear. Trimming cost V 4 bases and J 5 bases, with 5 bases left between them. The CDR3 consists of 11 residues. CDR1 is SGHTA, CDR2 FQGNSA, per germline. This CDR3 is CASSSMETQYF. The CDR3 DNA reads as TGTGCCAGCAGCTCTATGGAGACCCAGTACTTC.

The chain carries TRBV18 and TRBJ2-7; TRBD2 aligns across 7 bases. CDR1 and CDR2 from the germline V gene are KGHSH and LQKENI. The CDR3 totals 14 residues. V lost 5 bases, J lost 3 bases, and 7 bases stayed unmatched. In nucleotides, the CDR3 is TGTGCCAGCTCAAAGCTAGCGGATAACTACGAGCAGTACTTC. Translated, it gives CASSKLADNYEQYF.

The rearrangement joins TRBV4-1 to TRBJ2-1, with D possibly TRBD2 on 6 matching bases. Trimming removed 3 bases at V and 12 bases at J, with 18 bases between. The germline V gene has CDR1 MGHRA and CDR2 YSYEKL. The CDR3 runs to 14 residues. CDR3 nucleotide sequence: TGCGCCAGCAGCCAGGCAGGGCGGGGTATAGGGCAGTTCTTC. Protein: CASSQAGRGIGQFF.

This clone was recorded a few times. The CDR3 reads CASSLSPGVRKTNEQFF. The CDR3 DNA follows: TGTGCCAGCAGCTTAAGTCCAGGGGTGCGGAAGACCAATGAGCAGTTCTTC. V and J are TRBV7-3 and TRBJ2-1; D perhaps matches TRBD1 (6 bases). The V end was cut by 1 base, the J end by 6 bases, with 19 bases between. CDR1 and CDR2 from the germline V gene are SGHTA and FQGTGA. The CDR3 has 17 amino acids.

The chain links TRBV7-2 to TRBJ1-1; D gene ambiguous. Germline V lookup: CDR1 SGHTA, CDR2 FQGNSA. Deletions cut 1 base from V and 8 bases from J, with 14 bases between. CDR3 length: 14 residues. The CDR3 DNA is TGTGCCAGCAGCTTAGGGGAGGGTTGGGGAGAAGCTTTCTTT. Amino acid sequence: CASSLGEGWGEAFF.

Details on this clone: An end of the junction does not agree with germline; a read error may underlie this. Other DNA sequences in this specimen translate into the identical CDR3. The rearrangement uses TRBV20-1 and TRBJ2-2; unclear D gene. From germline, CDR1 is DFQATT and CDR2 SNEGSKA (reference sequence). This CDR3 comprises 11 residues. The CDR3 region is CSARETGELFF. The CDR3, as DNA: TGCAGTGCTAGGGAGACCGGAGAGCTGTTTTTT.

This chain joins TRBV19 and TRBJ1-5; 8 nucleotides line up with TRBD1. Germline trimming cut 5 bases from V and 3 bases from J; bases unmatched to any gene: 12. The CDR3 covers 17 residues. The germline gives CDR1 LNHDA, CDR2 SQIVND (reference sequence). The CDR3 is CASSLGQGGPNNQPQHF. CDR3 DNA sequence: TGTGCCAGTAGTCTTGGACAGGGAGGCCCTAACAATCAGCCCCAGCATTTT.

Concerning this clone itself: Within the sample, other DNA sequences also encode this same CDR3. The gene calls are TRBV18 and TRBJ1-4; 9 positions agree with TRBD1. Germline CDR1 reads KGHSH; CDR2 reads LQKENI. Trimming took 3 bases from V and 5 from J; bases not matched to a gene: 4. The CDR3 has 15 residues. DNA for the CDR3: TGTGCCAGCTCACCCCCTGGACAGGGGAATGAAAAACTGTTTTTT. It codes for CASSPPGQGNEKLFF.

The rearrangement joins TRBV11-2 to TRBJ2-1; 9 nucleotides agree with TRBD2. In germline, CDR1 is SGHAT, CDR2 FQNNGV. V shed 3 bases, J shed 8 bases, and the junction held 8 bases outside the gene matches. There are 15 residues in the CDR3. The chain's CDR3 is CASSLRREGRHEQFF. CDR3 DNA sequence: TGTGCCAGCAGCTTGCGGCGGGAGGGCCGACATGAGCAGTTCTTC.

The rearrangement joins TRBV11-2 to TRBJ2-1, with TRBD1 identical over 8 bases. The germline gives CDR1 SGHAT, CDR2 FQNNGV. The ends lost 3 bases at V and 9 bases at J; junction bases unmatched: 10. The CDR3 totals 15 residues. As DNA, the CDR3 is TGTGCCAGCAGCTTGGCCGGGACAGGAGCGGGTGAGCAGTTCTTC. Its protein is CASSLAGTGAGEQFF.

V usage is TRBV7-2 and J usage is TRBJ1-3; D might be TRBD1 (5 bases). Germline V gene data show CDR1 as SGHTA and CDR2 as FQGNSA. Trimming pared 5 bases from V and 0 bases from J, leaving 11 bases between. The CDR3 runs 15 residues. In DNA, the CDR3 is TGTGCCAGCAGCCCCCGACAGTACTCTGGAAACACCATATATTTT. Residues: CASSPRQYSGNTIYF.

The chain links TRBV5-1 to TRBJ2-7; 8 bases agree with TRBD1. This CDR3 is 15 amino acids long. Per the germline V gene, CDR1 is SGHRS and CDR2 is YFSETQ. V trimming: 4 bases; J trimming: 2 bases; junction bases outside the gene matches: 8. CDR3 sequence: CASSQRQGTTYEQYF. The CDR3 DNA reads as TGCGCCAGCAGCCAAAGACAGGGGACCACCTACGAGCAGTACTTC.

V gene TRBV7-2 combines with J gene TRBJ2-1; 15 bases fit TRBD2. The CDR3 contains 16 residues. The germline V gene encodes CDR1 SGHTA and CDR2 FQGNSA. V lost 4 bases and J lost 7; bases outside the gene matches: 5. The CDR3 DNA reads TGTGCCAGCAGCTATAAAGGGACTAGCGGGAGGAATGAGCAGTTCTTC. It is translated as CASSYKGTSGRNEQFF.

CDR3 loop: CASSPTQTNEQFF. Here the CDR3 DNA reads TGTGCCAGCAGTCCGACACAAACTAATGAGCAGTTCTTC. The chain recombines TRBV6-6 with TRBJ2-1, with D hard to call. Germline V gene lookup returns CDR1 MNHNY and CDR2 SVGAGI (reference sequence). CDR3 length equals 13 residues. V was trimmed by 5 bases and J by 7 bases, leaving 12 bases between them.

This clone occurred a few times. The V gene is TRBV5-1, the J gene TRBJ2-1; D is perhaps TRBD1 (6 bases). CDR3 length: 15 amino acids. Germline assignment: CDR1 SGHRS and CDR2 YFSETQ. The V gene lost 4 bases and the J gene lost 9 bases, with 20 bases spanning the gap. CDR3 nucleotides: TGCGCCAGCAGCCCCGAGACCCGTCTAGGGGGTGAGCAGTTCTTC. As protein: CASSPETRLGGEQFF.

This clone was counted a few times. The chain combines TRBV18 with TRBJ2-1, with TRBD2 matching over 7 bases. V lost 3 bases to trimming and J lost 5 bases; unmatched junction nucleotides: 1. Per the germline V gene, CDR1 is KGHSH and CDR2 is LQKENI. This CDR3 region has 13 residues. The CDR3 coding sequence is TGTGCCAGCTCACCCAGCGGGGACAATGAGCAGTTCTTC. As protein: CASSPSGDNEQFF.

The genes are TRBV18 and TRBJ1-2; 10 bases align to TRBD1. V was pared by 1 base and J by 11 bases, with 10 bases of the junction left unmatched. Germline CDR1 KGHSH, CDR2 LQKENI. The CDR3 totals 15 residues. CDR3 residues: CASSPQGPGQGFYTF. For the CDR3, the DNA is TGTGCCAGCTCACCACAAGGACCGGGACAGGGGTTTTACACCTTC.

This clone occurred a few times. V usage is TRBV10-3 and J usage is TRBJ2-5; D gene uncertain. CDR1 and CDR2 from the germline V gene are ENHRY and SYGVKD. V was shortened by 4 bases and J by 3 bases, with 9 bases between the two germline ends. The CDR3 spans 13 residues. The CDR3 nucleotides are TGTGCCATCAGTGTCGAAAGGGAAGAGACCCAGTACTTC. Translation gives CAISVEREETQYF.

This chain links TRBV7-2 with TRBJ2-7; possible D gene TRBD2, 6 bases. Trimming took off 4 bases at V and 2 bases at J, with 15 bases between the two ends. The CDR3 is made up of 15 amino acids. CDR1 SGHTA and CDR2 FQGNSA come from the germline V gene. Here the CDR3 reads CASSSQASATYEQYF. The CDR3 region has the DNA TGTGCCAGCAGCTCCCAAGCTAGCGCGACCTACGAGCAGTACTTC.

This clone was seen a handful of times. J is TRBJ2-5 and V is TRBV18; 9 nucleotides agree with TRBD2. V lost 3 bases, J lost 0 bases, and 2 bases stayed unmatched. The CDR3 is made up of 15 amino acids. Germline V gene data show CDR1 as KGHSH and CDR2 as LQKENI. In DNA, the CDR3 is TGTGCCAGCTCACCTCTAGCGGGGTACCAAGAGACCCAGTACTTC. Amino acid sequence: CASSPLAGYQETQYF.

Worth noting for this clone: Within the sample, other DNA sequences also encode this same CDR3. The CDR3 here is CASSSTSTDTQYF. The DNA for the CDR3 is TGTGCCAGCAGTAGCACTAGCACAGATACGCAGTATTTT. The chain uses TRBV6-5 and TRBJ2-3, with D hard to call. Trimming took off 5 bases at V and 0 bases at J, with 6 bases between the two ends. The germline V gene encodes CDR1 MNHEY and CDR2 SVGAGI. This CDR3 contains 13 residues.

This clone was seen more than once but under ten times. This sequence joins TRBV6-5 and TRBJ2-3, with D perhaps matching TRBD1 (6 bases). The CDR3 consists of 14 residues. Trimming pared 0 bases from V and 6 bases from J, leaving 10 bases between. Germline V CDR1 and CDR2: MNHEY, SVGAGI. The CDR3 nucleotides read TGTGCCAGCAGTTACTCCAGGGGTTCCGATACGCAGTATTTT. This gives the protein CASSYSRGSDTQYF.

Points on this clone: The sample contains more than one DNA sequence encoding this CDR3. The chain has TRBV6-1 and TRBJ2-7; 7 bases fit TRBD1. Germline CDR1 MNHNS, CDR2 SASEGT. The ends lost 7 bases at V and 2 bases at J; junction bases unmatched: 2. This CDR3 contains 12 residues. The CDR3 here is CASTGTAYEQYF. For the CDR3, the DNA is TGTGCCAGCACGGGGACAGCCTACGAGCAGTACTTC.

The chain recombines TRBV28 with TRBJ2-7; weak D call: TRBD1 (5 bases). The CDR3 covers 14 residues. Germline CDR1 is MDHEN and CDR2 is SYDVKM. V shed 3 bases and J shed 4 bases, with 13 bases lying between them. CDR3 region: CASSLFQGRYEQYF. The CDR3 coding sequence is TGTGCCAGCAGTTTGTTTCAGGGAAGGTACGAGCAGTACTTC.

This clone was detected only a few times. The J gene is TRBJ2-7, the V gene TRBV21-1; no DNA check was done on the table's D call, TRBD1. TRBV21-1 is a pseudogene segment. The CDR3 is made up of 15 amino acids. The CDR3 DNA reads as TGTGCCAGCAGCAAAGAAGGACAGGTCTCCTACGAGCAGTACTTC. Translation gives CASSKEGQVSYEQYF.

This clone was observed a handful of times. The V call is TRBV7-3, the J call TRBJ2-1; unclear D gene. Looked up from germline, CDR1 is SGHTA and CDR2 is FQGTGA. The CDR3 is made up of 14 amino acids. V was trimmed by 8 bases and J by 8 bases, leaving 19 bases between them. CDR3 coding DNA: TGTGCCAGCCGAAAAAGTGGGGTTTACGATGAGCAGTTCTTC. This codes for CASRKSGVYDEQFF. Full variable domain (missing parts from reference TRBV7-3 and TRBJ2-1): GAGVSQTPSNKVTEKGKYVELRCDPISGHTALYWYRQSLGQGPEFLIYFQGTGAADDSGLPNDRFFAVRPEGSVSTLKIQRTERGDSAVYLCASRKSGVYDEQFFGPGTRLTVL.

This clone appeared a few times. This chain uses TRBV7-9 with TRBJ2-1; the match to TRBD2 covers 7 bases. The CDR3 is 16 amino acids. The germline CDR1 and CDR2 sequences are SEHNR and FQNEAQ (reference sequence). V trimming: 3 bases; J trimming: 5 bases; junction bases outside the gene matches: 10. In nucleotides, the CDR3 is TGTGCCAGCAGCTTCGGCGGGAGACGTCGGAACAATGAGCAGTTCTTC. Translated: CASSFGGRRRNNEQFF.

Regarding this clone: The same CDR3 also results from other DNA sequences found in this sample. This rearrangement joins TRBV15 to TRBJ1-5; D gene ambiguous. CDR1 LNHNV and CDR2 YYDKDF come from the germline V gene (reference sequence). The CDR3 sequence is 12 residues long. Trimming pared 1 base from V and 5 bases from J, leaving 3 bases between. The CDR3: CATSRVDQPQHF. For the CDR3, the DNA is TGTGCCACCAGCAGAGTTGATCAGCCCCAGCATTTT.

V gene TRBV7-3 combines with J gene TRBJ2-6, with 7 bases fitting TRBD2. The trim removed 5 bases at V and 3 bases at J, leaving 7 bases unmatched. Looked up from germline, CDR1 is SGHTA and CDR2 is FQGTGA. CDR3 length: 16 residues. CDR3 nucleotide sequence: TGTGCCAGCAGCATTCGTGGCGGGAGTGGGGCCAACGTCCTGACTTTC. It is translated as CASSIRGGSGANVLTF.

This clone was observed a handful of times. The gene calls are TRBV7-2 and TRBJ2-7; D is undetermined. Germline V gene data show CDR1 as SGHTA and CDR2 as FQGNSA. CDR3 size: 15 residues. The V gene lost 1 base and the J gene lost 3 bases, with 13 bases spanning the gap. CDR3 nucleotides: TGTGCCAGCAGCTTAGAGCGCGGTCCTCTCTACGAGCAGTACTTC. Its protein is CASSLERGPLYEQYF.

V gene TRBV7-9 combines with J gene TRBJ2-1, with TRBD2 identical over 9 bases. CDR1 is SEHNR and CDR2 is FQNEAQ in the germline V gene (reference sequence). This CDR3 comprises 14 residues. V was pared by 6 bases and J by 9 bases, with 9 bases of the junction left unmatched. For the CDR3, the DNA is TGTGCCAGCAGTCGGTTAGCGGGAGTGAGTGAGCAGTTCTTC. Translating gives CASSRLAGVSEQFF.